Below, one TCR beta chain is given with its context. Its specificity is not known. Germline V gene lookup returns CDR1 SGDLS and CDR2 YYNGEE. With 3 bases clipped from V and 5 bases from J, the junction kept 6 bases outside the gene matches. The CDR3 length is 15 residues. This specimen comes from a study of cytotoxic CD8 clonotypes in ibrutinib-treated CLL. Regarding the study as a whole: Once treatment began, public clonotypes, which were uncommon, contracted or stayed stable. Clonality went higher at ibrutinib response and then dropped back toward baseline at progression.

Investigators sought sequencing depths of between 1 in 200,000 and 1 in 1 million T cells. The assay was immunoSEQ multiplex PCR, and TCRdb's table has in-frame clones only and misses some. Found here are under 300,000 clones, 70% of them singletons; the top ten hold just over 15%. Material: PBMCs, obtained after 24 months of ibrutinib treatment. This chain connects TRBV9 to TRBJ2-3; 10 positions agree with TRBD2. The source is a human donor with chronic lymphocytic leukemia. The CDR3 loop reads CASSDSGRAIDTQYF. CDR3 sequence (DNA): TGTGCCAGCAGCGACAGCGGGAGGGCCATAGATACGCAGTATTTT.